This TCR beta chain was sequenced in a study of vaccination effects on CD4 cells after COVID-19. Note on this clone: Its specificity is not known.

CD4+ T cells specific for antigen were expanded with viral peptide pools by the ViraFEST assay before sequencing. On day 10 of culture, CD4+ T cells were separated out. Participants received two doses of either the BNT162b2 or mRNA-1273 vaccine. Germline V gene data show CDR1 as SEHNR and CDR2 as FQNEAQ (reference sequence). V lost 0 bases, J lost 0 bases, and 18 bases lay in between. The CDR3 contains 18 residues. Assay used: immunoSEQ multiplex PCR; TCRdb lists only in-frame clones, some missing. Found here are about 24,000 clones, roughly four fifths of them singletons; the top ten hold about 5.3%.

The sequence was obtained from a human donor who received a COVID-19 vaccine. Some clones in this sample may be carry-over from other donors' samples. The starting material was CD4+ T cells from PBMCs cultured with SARS-CoV-2 spike peptides, obtained after COVID-19 vaccination. The chain links TRBV7-9 to TRBJ2-7; D is undetermined. DNA for the CDR3: TGTGCCAGCAGCTTAGCTACCCCAACCGATAAAAGCTCCTACGAGCAGTACGTC. Its translation: CASSLATPTDKSSYEQYV.